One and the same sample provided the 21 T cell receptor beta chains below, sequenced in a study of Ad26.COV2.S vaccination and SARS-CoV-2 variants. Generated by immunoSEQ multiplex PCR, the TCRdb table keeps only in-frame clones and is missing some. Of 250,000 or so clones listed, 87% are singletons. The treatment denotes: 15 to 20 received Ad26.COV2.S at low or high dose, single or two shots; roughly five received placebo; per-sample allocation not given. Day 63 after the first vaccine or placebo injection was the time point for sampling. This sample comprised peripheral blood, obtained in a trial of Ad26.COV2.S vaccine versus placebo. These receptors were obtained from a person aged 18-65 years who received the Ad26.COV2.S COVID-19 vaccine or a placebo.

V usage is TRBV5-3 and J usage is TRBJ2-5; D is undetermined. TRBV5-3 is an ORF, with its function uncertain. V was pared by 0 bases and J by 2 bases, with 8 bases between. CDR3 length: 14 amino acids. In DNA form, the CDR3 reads TGTGCCAGAAGCTTGGGTCTTCTGCAAGAGACCCAGTACTTC. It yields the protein CARSLGLLQETQYF.

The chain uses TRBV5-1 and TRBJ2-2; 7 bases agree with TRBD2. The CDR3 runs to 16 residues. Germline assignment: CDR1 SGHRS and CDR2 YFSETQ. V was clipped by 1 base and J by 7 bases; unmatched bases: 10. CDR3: CASSLRAGPPGGELFF. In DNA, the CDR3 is TGCGCCAGCAGCTTGCGAGCGGGACCTCCCGGCGGGGAGCTGTTTTTT.

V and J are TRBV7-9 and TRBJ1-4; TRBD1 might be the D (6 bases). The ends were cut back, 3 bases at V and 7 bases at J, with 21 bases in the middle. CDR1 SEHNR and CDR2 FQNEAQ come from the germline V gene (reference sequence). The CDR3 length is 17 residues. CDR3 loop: CASSFPSPGTMGEKLFF. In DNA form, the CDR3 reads TGTGCCAGCAGCTTCCCATCCCCGGGGACAATGGGTGAAAAACTGTTTTTT.

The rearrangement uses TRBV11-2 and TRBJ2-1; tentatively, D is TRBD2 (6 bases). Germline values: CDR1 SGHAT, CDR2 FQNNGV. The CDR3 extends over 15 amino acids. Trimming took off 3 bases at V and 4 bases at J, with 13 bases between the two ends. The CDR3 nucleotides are TGTGCCAGCAGCTTTGCCAGCGGGCGGTACAATGAGCAGTTCTTC. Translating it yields CASSFASGRYNEQFF. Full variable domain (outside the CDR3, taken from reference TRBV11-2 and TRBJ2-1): EAGVAQSPRYKIIEKRQSVAFWCNPISGHATLYWYQQILGQGPKLLIQFQNNGVVDDSQLPKDRFSAERLKGVDSTLKIQPAKLEDSAVYLCASSFASGRYNEQFFGPGTRLTVL.

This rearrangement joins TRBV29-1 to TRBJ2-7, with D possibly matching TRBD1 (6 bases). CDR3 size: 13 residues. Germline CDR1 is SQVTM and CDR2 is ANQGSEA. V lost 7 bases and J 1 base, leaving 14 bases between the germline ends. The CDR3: CSARDRTSYEQYV. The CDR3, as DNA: TGCAGCGCCCGCGACAGGACATCCTACGAGCAGTACGTC.

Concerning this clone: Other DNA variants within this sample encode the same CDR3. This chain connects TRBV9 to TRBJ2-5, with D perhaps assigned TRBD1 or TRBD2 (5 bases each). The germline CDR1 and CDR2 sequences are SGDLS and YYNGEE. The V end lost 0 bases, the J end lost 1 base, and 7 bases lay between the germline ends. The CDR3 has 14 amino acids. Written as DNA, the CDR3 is TGTGCCAGCAGCGTAGGAGGGACCCAAGAGACCCAGTACTTC. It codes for CASSVGGTQETQYF.

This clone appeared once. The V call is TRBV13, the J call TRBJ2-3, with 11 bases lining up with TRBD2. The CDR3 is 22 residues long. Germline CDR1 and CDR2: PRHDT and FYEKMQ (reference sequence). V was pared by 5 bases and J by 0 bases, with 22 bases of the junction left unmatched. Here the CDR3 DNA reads TGTGCCAGCAGCGCTGCCACCGGAAGGGTAGCGGGAGGGCACGCTAGCACAGATACGCAGTATTTT. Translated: CASSAATGRVAGGHASTDTQYF.

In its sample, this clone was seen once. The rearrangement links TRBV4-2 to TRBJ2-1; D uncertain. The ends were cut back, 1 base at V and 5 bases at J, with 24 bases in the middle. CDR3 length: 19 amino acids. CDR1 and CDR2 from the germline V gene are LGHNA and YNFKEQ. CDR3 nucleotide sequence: TGTGCCAGCAGCCAAGTTATAGGGCTCGCGATTGTGAGTAACAATGAGCAGTTCTTC. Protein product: CASSQVIGLAIVSNNEQFF.

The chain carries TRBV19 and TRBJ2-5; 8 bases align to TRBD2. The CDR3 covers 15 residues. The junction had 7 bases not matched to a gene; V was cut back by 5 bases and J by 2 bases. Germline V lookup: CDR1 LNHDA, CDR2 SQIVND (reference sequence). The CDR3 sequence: CASSVRERGQETQYF. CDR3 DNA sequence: TGTGCCAGTAGTGTACGAGAGCGGGGGCAAGAGACCCAGTACTTC. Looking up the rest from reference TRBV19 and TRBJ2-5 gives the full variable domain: DGGITQSPKYLFRKEGQNVTLSCEQNLNHDAMYWYRQDPGQGLRLIYYSQIVNDFQKGDIAEGYSVSREKKESFPLTVTSAQKNPTAFYLCASSVRERGQETQYFGPGTRLLVL.

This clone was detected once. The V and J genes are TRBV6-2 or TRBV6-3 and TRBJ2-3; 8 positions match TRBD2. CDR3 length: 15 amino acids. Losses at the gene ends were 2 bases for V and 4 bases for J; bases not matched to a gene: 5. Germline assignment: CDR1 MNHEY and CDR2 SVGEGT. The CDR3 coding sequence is TGTGCCAGCAGTTACGCCGGGAGGGAGGCAGATACGCAGTATTTT. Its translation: CASSYAGREADTQYF.

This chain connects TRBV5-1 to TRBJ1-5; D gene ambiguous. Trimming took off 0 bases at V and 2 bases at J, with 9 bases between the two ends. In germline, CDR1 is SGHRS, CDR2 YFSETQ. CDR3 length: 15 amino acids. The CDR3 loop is CASSLGGSGNQPQHF. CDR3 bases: TGCGCCAGCAGCTTGGGAGGTTCTGGCAATCAGCCCCAGCATTTT.

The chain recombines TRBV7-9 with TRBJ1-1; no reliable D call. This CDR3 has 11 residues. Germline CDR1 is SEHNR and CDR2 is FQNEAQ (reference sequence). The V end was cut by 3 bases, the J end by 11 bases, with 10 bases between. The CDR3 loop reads CASSFTTGAFF. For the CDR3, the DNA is TGTGCCAGCAGCTTTACAACCGGGGCTTTCTTT.

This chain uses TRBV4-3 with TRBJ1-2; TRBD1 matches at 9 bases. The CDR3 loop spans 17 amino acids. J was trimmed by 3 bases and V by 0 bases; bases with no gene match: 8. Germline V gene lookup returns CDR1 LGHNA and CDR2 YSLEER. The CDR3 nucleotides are TGCGCCAGCAGCCAAGATGCCTTGGGACAGGGATACTATGGCTACACCTTC. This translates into CASSQDALGQGYYGYTF.

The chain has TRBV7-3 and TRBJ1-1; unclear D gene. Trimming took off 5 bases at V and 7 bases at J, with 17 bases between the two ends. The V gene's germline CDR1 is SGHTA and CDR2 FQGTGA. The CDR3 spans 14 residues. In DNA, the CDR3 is TGTGCCAGCAGCCCGGCCGGATCTCTTAATGAAGCTTTCTTT. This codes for CASSPAGSLNEAFF.

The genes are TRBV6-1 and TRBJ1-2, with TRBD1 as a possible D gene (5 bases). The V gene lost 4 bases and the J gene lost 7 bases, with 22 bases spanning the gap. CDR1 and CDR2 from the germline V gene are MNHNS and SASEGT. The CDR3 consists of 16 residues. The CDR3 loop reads CASSAIGTPNPIGYTF. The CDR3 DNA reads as TGTGCCAGCAGTGCTATCGGGACTCCCAATCCCATTGGCTACACCTTC.

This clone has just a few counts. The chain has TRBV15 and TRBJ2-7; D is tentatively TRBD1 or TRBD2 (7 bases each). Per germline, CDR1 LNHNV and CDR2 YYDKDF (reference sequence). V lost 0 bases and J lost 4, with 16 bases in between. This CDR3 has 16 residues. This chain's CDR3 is CATSRDQGGAGYEQYF. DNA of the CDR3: TGTGCCACCAGCAGAGATCAGGGGGGGGCCGGGTACGAGCAGTACTTC.

CDR3 protein: CASSQGTTGLYGYTF. Written as DNA, the CDR3 is TGCGCCAGCAGCCAGGGGACGACAGGACTCTATGGCTACACCTTC. The chain carries TRBV4-3 and TRBJ1-2, with a possible D match to TRBD1 (6 bases). The V end was cut by 3 bases, the J end by 4 bases, with 15 bases between. Germline assignment: CDR1 LGHNA and CDR2 YSLEER. This CDR3 has 15 amino acids.

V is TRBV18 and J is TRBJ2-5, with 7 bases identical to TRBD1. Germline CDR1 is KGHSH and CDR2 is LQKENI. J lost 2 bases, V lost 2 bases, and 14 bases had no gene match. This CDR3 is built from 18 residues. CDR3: CASSPKGPTGLRQETQYF. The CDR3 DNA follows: TGTGCCAGCTCACCAAAAGGGCCGACAGGGCTAAGGCAAGAGACCCAGTACTTC.

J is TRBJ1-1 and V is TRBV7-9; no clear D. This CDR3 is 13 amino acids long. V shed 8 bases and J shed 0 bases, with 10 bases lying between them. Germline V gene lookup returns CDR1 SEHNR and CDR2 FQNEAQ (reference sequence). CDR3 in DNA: TGTGCCAGCCTACCGGGGATGAACACTGAAGCTTTCTTT. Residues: CASLPGMNTEAFF.

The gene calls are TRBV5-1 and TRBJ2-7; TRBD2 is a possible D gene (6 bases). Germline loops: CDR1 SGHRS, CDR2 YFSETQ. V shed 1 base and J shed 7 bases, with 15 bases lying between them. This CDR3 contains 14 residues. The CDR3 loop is CASSLLGGAGEQYV. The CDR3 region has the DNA TGCGCCAGCAGCTTGCTGGGTGGTGCGGGAGAGCAGTACGTC.

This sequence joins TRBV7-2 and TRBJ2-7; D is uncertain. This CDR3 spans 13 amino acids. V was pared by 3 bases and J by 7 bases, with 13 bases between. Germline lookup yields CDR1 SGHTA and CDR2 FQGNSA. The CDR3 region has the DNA TGTGCCAGCAGCTTTTACGGTGAAGGGGAGCAGTACGTC. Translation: CASSFYGEGEQYV.